This T cell receptor beta chain was recovered during a study of T-cell memory formation after mild COVID-19. About the research overall: Largely donor-specific TCR clusters were found.

Constant-segment primers served in 5'RACE that generated TCR alpha and TCR beta cDNA libraries bearing sample barcodes and UMIs. TCRdb processed the 5' RACE reads anew with MiXCR; each CDR3 protein has one entry. This repertoire shows approximately 290,000 distinct CDR3 sequences, about a sixth found once; its top ten account for roughly 23%. Overall study results and limits: CD4+ contracting clones were mainly CM and EM; CD8+ ones, EMRA. Pre-infection memory held some responding clones, suggesting pre-existing cross-reactive T cells responded.

The table lists this clonotype with a few counts. Its specificity is not known. The CDR3 sequence is 14 residues long. Germline lookup yields CDR1 KGHSH and CDR2 LQKENI. The V and J ends lost 5 bases and 5 bases, in that order; junction bases with no gene match: 7. V and J are TRBV18 and TRBJ2-7; 9 positions match TRBD1. The sequence was collected from a man between 18 and 35 years old who had mild COVID-19 (a few samples of this study predate the infection). Cell type and time point are not known. The specimen was PBMCs or a T cell subset sorted from them (not recorded which). The chain's CDR3 is CASSSRDRADEQYF. The CDR3 DNA follows: TGTGCCAGCTCATCCCGGGACAGGGCGGACGAGCAGTACTTC.